Listed below are T cell receptor beta chains from one sample, sequenced in a study of T cell responses to AZD1222 COVID-19 vaccine. The table came from immunoSEQ multiplex PCR; TCRdb's copy has only in-frame clones and leaves some out. The data show some 88,000 clones, approximately 90% seen once. Sample: peripheral blood, taken on day 0 of AZD1222 vaccination. All receptors derive from an adult in good health. Both conserved end residues are part of each CDR3. The order of the fields is J gene, D gene, clone size, V gene, CDR3 protein, CDR3 DNA. D genes are given only for firm matches. Rows give clone size only sometimes, using once, few, many, or a class for an expanded clone.

TRBJ2-7,NA,once,TRBV19,CASTLRGASNEQYF,TGTGCCAGTACCCTAAGGGGGGCTAGCAACGAGCAGTACTTC
TRBJ2-7,NA,NA,TRBV7-9,CASSFWGENTYEQYF,TGTGCCAGCAGCTTCTGGGGAGAGAACACCTACGAGCAGTACTTC
TRBJ2-4,NA,NA,TRBV4-1,CASSPGPGQTKNIQYF,TGCGCCAGCAGCCCCGGCCCAGGGCAGACCAAAAACATTCAGTACTTC
TRBJ2-1,NA,NA,TRBV27,CASRVGDGSYNEQFF,TGTGCCAGCAGGGTGGGGGACGGATCCTACAATGAGCAGTTCTTC
TRBJ2-3,TRBD2,NA,TRBV2,CASRGTSGRGDTQYF,TGTGCCAGCAGGGGGACTAGCGGCCGGGGAGATACGCAGTATTTT
TRBJ2-7,TRBD2,NA,TRBV6-2/TRBV6-3,CASSSWSGSEQYF,TGTGCCAGCAGTTCCTGGAGCGGGAGCGAGCAGTACTTC
TRBJ2-5,TRBD1,NA,TRBV5-4,CASSIGTGRGGTQYF,TGTGCCAGCAGCATCGGGACAGGGCGCGGGGGGACCCAGTACTTC
TRBJ2-1,NA,NA,TRBV12-3/TRBV12-4,CASRTELVNEQFF,TGTGCCAGCAGGACCGAACTAGTCAATGAGCAGTTCTTC
TRBJ2-7,TRBD1,NA,TRBV4-3,CASSRWDREAEQYF,TGCGCCAGCAGCCGCTGGGACAGGGAAGCGGAGCAGTACTTC
TRBJ2-2,NA,NA,TRBV4-1,CASSQGYSGANTGELFF,TGCGCCAGCAGCCAAGGGTATAGCGGAGCAAACACCGGGGAGCTGTTTTTT
TRBJ2-7,NA,NA,TRBV19,CASSITAGGTYEQYF,TGTGCCAGTAGTATTACAGCGGGCGGGACCTACGAGCAGTACTTC
TRBJ2-1,NA,NA,TRBV6-6,CASSYPQGFDEQFF,TGTGCCAGCAGTTATCCCCAAGGGTTCGATGAGCAGTTCTTC
TRBJ2-3,NA,NA,TRBV10-3,CASRLGSGDTQYF,TGTGCCTCCCGGTTGGGGTCAGGGGATACGCAGTATTTT
TRBJ2-7,TRBD1,NA,TRBV7-9,CASSLGTGYEQYF,TGTGCCAGCAGCTTAGGGACAGGTTACGAGCAGTACTTC
TRBJ2-5,TRBD2,NA,TRBV11-2,CAGSPGLAGLEETQYF,TGTGCCGGCAGCCCCGGACTAGCGGGACTGGAGGAGACCCAGTACTTC
TRBJ2-1,TRBD2,NA,TRBV28,CASSLAGAPYNEQFF,TGTGCCAGCAGTTTGGCGGGAGCCCCTTACAATGAGCAGTTCTTC
TRBJ1-1,NA,NA,TRBV27,CASSLMQGTEAFF,TGTGCCAGCAGTTTAATGCAGGGCACTGAAGCTTTCTTT
TRBJ2-3,NA,NA,TRBV29-1,CSVVPRLRAGTDTQYF,TGCAGCGTTGTTCCTCGTCTTAGGGCGGGCACAGATACGCAGTATTTT
TRBJ2-2,TRBD1,NA,TRBV29-1,CSVGDSYTGELFF,TGCAGCGTAGGGGACAGTTACACCGGGGAGCTGTTTTTT
TRBJ1-5,NA,few,TRBV27,CASSLSKMSNQPQHF,TGTGCCAGCAGTTTATCGAAGATGAGCAATCAGCCCCAGCATTTT
TRBJ2-7,NA,NA,TRBV10-1,CASSDPGPSYEQYF,TGCGCCAGCAGTGACCCGGGACCGAGCTACGAGCAGTACTTC
TRBJ2-2,NA,once,TRBV12-1,CASSFGLADSNTGELFF,TGTGCCAGCAGCTTTGGGCTAGCGGATTCGAACACCGGGGAGCTGTTTTTT
TRBJ2-5,TRBD2,NA,TRBV2,CAATRGRRETQYF,TGTGCCGCCACGCGCGGGAGGCGTGAGACCCAGTACTTC
TRBJ2-5,NA,NA,TRBV2,CASSDPLQGRESDQYF,TGTGCCAGCAGTGACCCTTTACAGGGGCGGGAAAGCGACCAGTACTTC